This is a list of T cell receptor beta chains from one sample in a study of T cell repertoires in cytomegalovirus infection. One entry per CDR3 protein, called by TCRdb with MiXCR from the reads. The sample lists hundreds of thousands of distinct CDR3 sequences, around 24% occurring once. The sample consisted of CD8+ T cells from PBMCs. These receptor sequences come from a human donor in good health (CMV status not recorded). Some clones in this sample may be carry-over from other donors' samples. Both conserved end residues are part of each CDR3. Fields, in order: J gene, V gene, D gene, clone size, CDR3 DNA, CDR3 protein. D genes are given only for firm matches. The size of a clone is reported for some rows only, either as once, few or many, or as a class for expanded clones.

TRBJ2-1	TRBV19	-	few	TGTGCCAGTAGATCCAGGGGAGGGGGCAATGAGCAGTTCTTC	CASRSRGGGNEQFF
TRBJ1-2	TRBV7-9	-	many	TGTGCCAGCAGCTACGGACAGTTAAAGTATGGCTACACCTTC	CASSYGQLKYGYTF
TRBJ2-2	TRBV2	-	-	TGTGCCAGCAGTGAATTACCCGGGGAGCTGTTTTTT	CASSELPGELFF
TRBJ2-3	TRBV20-1	-	-	TGCAGTGCTAGAGATGGGGGTCCGTTTACAGATACGCAGTATTTT	CSARDGGPFTDTQYF
TRBJ1-1	TRBV15	-	-	TGTGCCACCAGCCGCCCAGGCAGCACTGAAGCTTTCTTT	CATSRPGSTEAFF
TRBJ2-3	TRBV10-2	TRBD2	-	TGCGCCAGCAGTGACTATAGCGGGGGGGCCGGATATACGCAGTATTTT	CASSDYSGGAGYTQYF
TRBJ1-1	TRBV7-3	-	-	TGTGCCAGCAGCCGACCCCGTTCGGATTCAGCTGAAGCTTTCTTT	CASSRPRSDSAEAFF
TRBJ1-1	TRBV27	-	-	TGTGCCAGCGAAGGTAGTGGGACAAGGACGGGTATGAACACTGAAGCTTTCTTT	CASEGSGTRTGMNTEAFF
TRBJ2-1	TRBV15	TRBD1	few	TGTGCCACCAGCACGAACAGGGGGAAACAAACCTCCTACAATGAGCAGTTCTTC	CATSTNRGKQTSYNEQFF
TRBJ2-4	TRBV24-1	TRBD2	-	TGTGCCACCAGTGTCGGGGGGGCAAACATTCAGTACTTC	CATSVGGANIQYF
TRBJ1-1	TRBV6-6	TRBD1	-	TGTGCCAGCAGAAGCGCCACATTACAGGGGGCTGATACTGAAGCTTTCTTT	CASRSATLQGADTEAFF
TRBJ2-3	TRBV7-6	TRBD2	many	TGTGCCAGCAGCTGGAGTAGCGGGGGGGCTAGCACAGATACGCAGTATTTT	CASSWSSGGASTDTQYF
TRBJ2-1	TRBV20-1	-	-	TGCAGTGCTAGAGATCGGACGGGGAGAACCTACAATGAGCAGTTCTTC	CSARDRTGRTYNEQFF
TRBJ1-2	TRBV12-3/TRBV12-4	-	many	TGTGCCAGCAGTTTCGGATATGAGGGGACAACCATTGTCTATGGCTACACCTTC	CASSFGYEGTTIVYGYTF
TRBJ2-1	TRBV14	-	few	TGTGCCAGCAGCCATGGGGGGTGGTCCTACAATGAGCAGTTCTTC	CASSHGGWSYNEQFF
TRBJ2-7	TRBV7-9	TRBD1	-	TGTGCCAGCAGCTTTACAGGGGGCGAGCAGTACTTC	CASSFTGGEQYF